The 10 T cell receptor beta chains below were found in one sample sequenced in a study of CD8+CD57+ T cells in acquired aplastic anemia. Profiling of TCR beta VDJ combinations and CDR3 sequences used genomic DNA as template. Each CDR3 protein gets one entry after TCRdb re-called the reads with MiXCR. The table shows a few hundred thousand distinct CDR3 sequences, with 56% occurring only once. What was sequenced was sorted CD4+, CD8+, or CD8+CD57+ T cells (not recorded which) from PBMCs. The receptors come from a human donor with severe aplastic anemia or a healthy control (not recorded which).

V gene TRBV11-1 combines with J gene TRBJ2-1, with 9 positions matching TRBD2. The CDR3 length is 15 residues. Germline CDR1 reads SGHAT; CDR2 reads FQDESV (reference sequence). V dropped 2 bases and J dropped 9; count of bases not matched to a gene: 8. In nucleotides, the CDR3 is TGTGCCAGCAGCTTAAGGCGGGAGGGCCTGGGTGAGCAGTTCTTC. The encoded protein is CASSLRREGLGEQFF.

V and J are TRBV29-1 and TRBJ1-2; D not resolved. Trimming shortened V by 3 bases and J by 8 bases, and 10 bases separated the two germline ends. CDR3 length: 11 residues. The germline V gene encodes CDR1 SQVTM and CDR2 ANQGSEA. The DNA for the CDR3 is TGCAGCGTTGACCGGGGAGAAGGCTACACCTTC. This encodes CSVDRGEGYTF.

This chain joins TRBV19 and TRBJ1-6, with 8 bases matching TRBD1. V gave up 6 bases and J gave up 9 bases; unmatched junction bases: 4. Germline values: CDR1 LNHDA, CDR2 SQIVND (reference sequence). This CDR3 comprises 13 residues. CDR3 sequence reads: CASRPDRVSPLHF. The CDR3 DNA is TGTGCCAGTAGACCGGACAGGGTTTCACCCCTCCACTTT.

This clonotype has a count of ten or more. The rearrangement links TRBV24-1 to TRBJ2-6; D gene unclear. Deletions cut 6 bases from V and 1 base from J, with 9 bases between. The CDR3 has 15 amino acids. CDR1 is KGHDR and CDR2 is SFDVKD in the germline V gene. CDR3 amino acids: CATSPDGSGANVLTF. CDR3 nucleotide sequence: TGTGCCACCAGTCCAGACGGGTCTGGGGCCAACGTCCTGACTTTC.

This chain uses TRBV20-1 with TRBJ2-7, with TRBD1 identical over 8 bases. With 4 bases clipped from V and 0 bases from J, the junction kept 2 bases outside the gene matches. Looked up from germline, CDR1 is DFQATT and CDR2 is SNEGSKA (reference sequence). The CDR3 sequence is 13 residues long. CDR3 amino acids: CSATGQVSYEQYF. CDR3 DNA: TGCAGTGCTACGGGACAGGTCTCCTACGAGCAGTACTTC.

Only one count was recorded for this clonotype. A single base separates this from a much larger clone, so it may be a read error. The chain links TRBV7-2 to TRBJ1-3; 8 positions match TRBD1. Germline V gene data show CDR1 as SGHTA and CDR2 as FQGNSA. The CDR3 is made up of 23 amino acids. The CDR3 region is CDSSSRIKTLGTGPTSRGNTIYF. In DNA form, the CDR3 reads TGTGACAGCAGCTCTCGAATTAAGACCCTCGGGACAGGACCGACTTCAAGGGGAAACACCATATATTTT. The full variable domain, its missing parts supplied by reference TRBV7-2 and TRBJ1-3, is GAGVSQSPSNKVTEKGKDVELRCDPISGHTALYWYRQSLGQGLEFLIYFQGNSAPDKSGLPSDRFSAERTGGSVSTLTIQRTQQEDSAVYLCDSSSRIKTLGTGPTSRGNTIYFGEGSWLTVV.

This clonotype was seen many times. V usage is TRBV20-1 and J usage is TRBJ2-7; D may be TRBD1 (5 bases). The germline V gene encodes CDR1 DFQATT and CDR2 SNEGSKA (reference sequence). Trimming removed 4 bases from V and 3 bases from J, with 10 bases in between. The CDR3 covers 12 residues. CDR3 amino acids: CSATGKYYEQYF. The CDR3 nucleotides are TGCAGTGCTACAGGGAAATACTACGAGCAGTACTTC.

The chain employs TRBV20-1 and TRBJ2-3, with 10 bases lining up with TRBD1. The V gene end was trimmed by 5 bases and the J gene end by 4 bases; junction bases not matched to a gene: 6. This CDR3 has 14 amino acids. Germline V lookup: CDR1 DFQATT, CDR2 SNEGSKA (reference sequence). DNA for the CDR3: TGCAGTGCTTTAGGGACAGGGGCAGCAGATACGCAGTATTTT. Protein sequence: CSALGTGAADTQYF.

This clonotype was recorded many times. J is TRBJ1-6 and V is TRBV10-3; no reliable D call. Germline V gene data show CDR1 as ENHRY and CDR2 as SYGVKD. The CDR3 sequence is 13 residues long. The V gene lost 4 bases and the J gene lost 7 bases, with 8 bases spanning the gap. The CDR3, as DNA: TGTGCCATCAGTGGGACGGCGAATTCACCCCTCCACTTT. The encoded protein is CAISGTANSPLHF.

This chain joins TRBV10-2 and TRBJ2-7; 8 bases are a match to TRBD1. Germline trimming cut 6 bases from V and 6 bases from J; bases unmatched to any gene: 10. This CDR3 is built from 14 residues. The germline CDR1 and CDR2 sequences are WSHSY and SAAADI. The CDR3 loop reads CASSLRGRFLEQYF. CDR3 in DNA: TGCGCCAGCAGCCTCAGGGGGCGATTCCTCGAGCAGTACTTC.